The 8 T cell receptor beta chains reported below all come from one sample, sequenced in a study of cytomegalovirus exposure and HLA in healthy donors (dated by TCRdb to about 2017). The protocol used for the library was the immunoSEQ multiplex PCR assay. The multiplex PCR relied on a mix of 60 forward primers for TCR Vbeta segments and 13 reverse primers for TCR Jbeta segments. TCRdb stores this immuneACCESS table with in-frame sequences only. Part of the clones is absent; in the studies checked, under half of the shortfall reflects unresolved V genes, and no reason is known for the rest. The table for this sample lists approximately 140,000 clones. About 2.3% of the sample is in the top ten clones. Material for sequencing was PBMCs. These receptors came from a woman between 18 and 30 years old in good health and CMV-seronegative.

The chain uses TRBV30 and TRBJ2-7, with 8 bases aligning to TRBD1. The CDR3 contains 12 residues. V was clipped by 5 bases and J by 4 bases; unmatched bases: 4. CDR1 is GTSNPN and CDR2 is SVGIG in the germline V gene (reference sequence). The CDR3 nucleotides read TGTGCCTGGGGACAGGGAGTGTACGAGCAGTACTTC. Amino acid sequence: CAWGQGVYEQYF. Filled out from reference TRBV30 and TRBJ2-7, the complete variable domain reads SQTIHQWPATLVQPVGSPLSLECTVEGTSNPNLYWYRQAAGRGLQLLFYSVGIGQISSEVPQNLSASRPQDRQFILSSKKLLLSDSGFYLCAWGQGVYEQYFGPGTRLTVT.

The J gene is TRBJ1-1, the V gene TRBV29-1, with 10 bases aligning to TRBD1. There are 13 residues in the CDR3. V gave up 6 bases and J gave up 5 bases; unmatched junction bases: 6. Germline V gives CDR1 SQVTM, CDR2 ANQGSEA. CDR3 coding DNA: TGCAGCGTACTATGGGACAGGGGTACTGAAGCTTTCTTT. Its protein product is CSVLWDRGTEAFF.

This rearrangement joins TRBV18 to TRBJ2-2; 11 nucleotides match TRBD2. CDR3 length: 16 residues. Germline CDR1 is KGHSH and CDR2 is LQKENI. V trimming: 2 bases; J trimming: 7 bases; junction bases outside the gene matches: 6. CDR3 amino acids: CASSPALAGVDGELFF. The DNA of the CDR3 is TGTGCCAGCTCACCAGCACTAGCGGGAGTGGACGGGGAGCTGTTTTTT.

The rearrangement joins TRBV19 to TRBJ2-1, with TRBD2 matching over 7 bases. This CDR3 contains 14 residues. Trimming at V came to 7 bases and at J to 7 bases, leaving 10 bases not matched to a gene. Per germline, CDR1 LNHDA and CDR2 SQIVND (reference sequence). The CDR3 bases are TGTGCCAGTAAAACTAGCGCTTTGGAGAATGAGCAGTTCTTC. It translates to CASKTSALENEQFF.

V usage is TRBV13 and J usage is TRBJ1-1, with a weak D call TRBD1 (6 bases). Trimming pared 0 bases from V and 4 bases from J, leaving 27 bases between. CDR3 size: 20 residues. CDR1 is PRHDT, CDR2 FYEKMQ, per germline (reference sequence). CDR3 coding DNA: TGTGCCAGCAGCTTAGGCCTTTTGTCTGCAGGGGTGGTTGTGGTCACTGAAGCTTTCTTT. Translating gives CASSLGLLSAGVVVVTEAFF.

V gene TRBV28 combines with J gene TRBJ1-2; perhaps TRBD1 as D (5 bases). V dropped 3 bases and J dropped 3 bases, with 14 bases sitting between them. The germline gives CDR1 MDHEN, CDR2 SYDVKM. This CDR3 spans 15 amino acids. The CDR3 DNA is TGTGCCAGCAGTTTGATAGGGGCGTCTCACTATGGCTACACCTTC. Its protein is CASSLIGASHYGYTF.

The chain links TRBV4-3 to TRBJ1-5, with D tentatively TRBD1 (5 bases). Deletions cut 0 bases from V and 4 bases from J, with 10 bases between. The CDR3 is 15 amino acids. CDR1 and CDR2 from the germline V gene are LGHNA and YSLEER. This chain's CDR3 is CASSQDPRANQPQHF. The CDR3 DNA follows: TGCGCCAGCAGCCAAGATCCCAGGGCAAATCAGCCCCAGCATTTT.

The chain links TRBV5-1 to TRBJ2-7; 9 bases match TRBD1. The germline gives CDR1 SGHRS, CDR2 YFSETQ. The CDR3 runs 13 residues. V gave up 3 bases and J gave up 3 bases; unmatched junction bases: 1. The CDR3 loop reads CASSSGQGYEQYV. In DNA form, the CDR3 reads TGCGCCAGCAGCTCGGGACAGGGCTACGAGCAGTACGTC.